The clone carrying this T cell receptor (beta chain) was counted only a few times. CD45RO/CCR7/CD25/CD127/CD95/CD27 separated CD4+ naive, central memory, regulatory and stem cell-like memory cells by sorting. The sample belongs to a study of beta chain features in type 1 diabetes. The ends lost 4 bases at V and 3 bases at J; junction bases unmatched: 5. This CDR3 has 16 residues. Germline CDR1 MGHDK, CDR2 SYGVNS. Sequenced material consisted of expressed TCRB transcripts (all of the isolated RNA was reverse transcribed). It was found that naive, central memory and regulatory T cell samples averaged around 3.7 million reads. Method: immunoSEQ multiplex PCR; TCRdb's copy keeps in-frame clones and lacks some. This table has around 310,000 clones, approximately 11% appearing once.

The TCR sequence derives from a woman aged 25 to 39 in good health. The source material was naive CD4+ T cells from blood. This sequence joins TRBV25-1 and TRBJ1-5; 11 bases align to TRBD1. The DNA of the CDR3 is TGTGCCAGCAGTGGAGCGGGACAGGGGGTCAATCAGCCCCAGCATTTT. This gives the protein CASSGAGQGVNQPQHF. The variable domain in full, with the rest retrieved from reference TRBV25-1 and TRBJ1-5, is EADIYQTPRYLVIGTGKKITLECSQTMGHDKMYWYQQDPGMELHLIHYSYGVNSTEKGDLSSESTVSRIRTEHFPLTLESARPSHTSQYLCASSGAGQGVNQPQHFGDGTRLSIL.